This T cell receptor beta chain was profiled in a study of T cells in Graves' hyperthyroidism and ophthalmopathy. This clonotype has a count of ten or more. The antigen remains undetermined. Amplification of TCR beta CDR3 regions used RNA as the template. With the HTBI primer set, the TCR CDR3 went through a first round of RT-PCR. Via MiXCR, TCRdb re-called the multiplex PCR reads, giving one row per CDR3 protein. The sample holds about 96,000 distinct CDR3 sequences; about 51% are singletons and the top ten take 25% to 30%. Study results and caveats: Most thyroid clonotypes expanded above 0.001 were also detected in blood.

The junction had 12 bases not matched to a gene; V was cut back by 5 bases and J by 4 bases. The CDR3 spans 16 residues. Germline V lookup: CDR1 SGHTA, CDR2 FQGTGA. The sequence derives from a woman aged 40 to 50 with Graves' hyperthyroidism. The sequencing input was blood. This sequence joins TRBV7-3 and TRBJ2-5; 8 bases line up with TRBD1. CDR3 protein: CASSPGTGYSGETQYF. CDR3 bases: TGTGCCAGCAGCCCGGGGACAGGTTACTCGGGAGAGACCCAGTACTTC.